This T cell receptor (beta chain) derives from a study of T cell responses to AZD1222 COVID-19 vaccine. Turning to this clone: Its antigen is as yet unknown.

TCRdb's copy holds only in-frame clones and misses some; the assay was immunoSEQ multiplex PCR. The table includes about 120,000 clones, roughly 92% detected once. V was pared by 10 bases and J by 8 bases, with 15 bases between. The CDR3 covers 12 residues. The germline gives CDR1 MNHEY, CDR2 SVGAGI. Recipients boosted at about 4 weeks or about 12 weeks are pooled. Notes on the study in general: There were mostly white British donors and more females than males, and clonal diversity was possibly underestimated.

This sequence originates from an adult who received the AZD1222 COVID-19 vaccine. V and J are TRBV6-5 and TRBJ1-3; D gene ambiguous. Sequences were derived from peripheral blood, sampled 28 days after the second AZD1222 dose. In DNA, the CDR3 is TGTGCCACCTGGGCAGGTTCGGACACCATATATTTT. It codes for CATWAGSDTIYF.